This passage covers 10 T cell receptor beta chains from one sample sequenced in a study of cytomegalovirus exposure and HLA in healthy donors. Assay: immunoSEQ multiplex PCR; the TCRdb copy retains only in-frame clones and omits some. The sample contains 220,000 or so clones, over 65% of which appear only once. Sequencing input: PBMCs. These receptors originate from a woman between 18 and 30 years old in good health and CMV-seronegative.

This clone was seen once. The chain has TRBV30 and TRBJ2-1; 15 positions match TRBD2. Germline lookup yields CDR1 GTSNPN and CDR2 SVGIG (reference sequence). The CDR3 contains 19 residues. Germline trimming cut 1 base from V and 0 bases from J; bases unmatched to any gene: 7. The CDR3 loop reads CAWSASGLAGGSSYNEQFF. The CDR3 nucleotides are TGTGCCTGGAGTGCGTCGGGACTAGCGGGGGGCAGCTCCTACAATGAGCAGTTCTTC.

This clone was seen more than once but under ten times. This chain connects TRBV28 to TRBJ2-7; TRBD1 is a possible D gene (6 bases). Germline V CDR1 and CDR2: MDHEN, SYDVKM. V was clipped by 3 bases and J by 5 bases, with 29 bases between them. The CDR3 runs 19 residues. The CDR3 region is CASSFYKGSRVNRVHEQYF. The CDR3 region has the DNA TGTGCCAGCAGTTTTTACAAAGGATCCCGGGTTAACAGGGTCCACGAGCAGTACTTC.

J is TRBJ1-2 and V is TRBV29-1; a weak D match, TRBD1 (5 bases). The V gene's germline CDR1 is SQVTM and CDR2 ANQGSEA. Between the trimmed V and J ends, which lost 4 bases and 4 bases, there was a span of 19 bases. This CDR3 comprises 15 residues. This chain's CDR3 is CSVVSPGADGYGYTF. The DNA of the CDR3 is TGCAGCGTTGTATCCCCTGGGGCTGACGGCTATGGCTACACCTTC.

V is TRBV5-1 and J is TRBJ1-4; possible D gene TRBD1, 5 bases. The CDR3 totals 14 residues. The V gene's germline CDR1 is SGHRS and CDR2 YFSETQ. Between the trimmed V and J ends, which lost 3 bases and 8 bases, there was a span of 14 bases. The CDR3 region is CASSSGRRGEKLFF. Here the CDR3 DNA reads TGCGCCAGCAGCTCAGGACGGCGGGGGGAAAAACTGTTTTTT.

The chain combines TRBV2 with TRBJ1-5; D is unclear. Germline V CDR1 and CDR2: SNHLY, FYNNEI. The CDR3 spans 14 residues. V lost 0 bases to trimming and J lost 7 bases, with 10 bases between them. The CDR3 is CASSEAPPGQPQHF. CDR3 nucleotides: TGTGCCAGCAGTGAAGCGCCCCCCGGGCAGCCCCAGCATTTT. The whole variable domain, filled in from reference TRBV2 and TRBJ1-5, reads EPEVTQTPSHQVTQMGQEVILRCVPISNHLYFYWYRQILGQKVEFLVSFYNNEISEKSEIFDDQFSVERPDGSNFTLKIRSTKLEDSAMYFCASSEAPPGQPQHFGDGTRLSIL.

The chain couples TRBV12-2 to TRBJ1-2. TRBV12-2 is shown as a pseudogene. This CDR3 is built from 14 residues. This CDR3 reads CASRLGEASRGYTF. CDR3 DNA: TGTGCAAGTCGCTTAGGGGAGGCTTCGCGTGGCTACACCTTC.

In this sample, this clone turned up a few times. The gene calls are TRBV7-9 and TRBJ1-1; D is ambiguous. The CDR3 totals 14 residues. Germline V lookup: CDR1 SEHNR, CDR2 FQNEAQ (reference sequence). The germline V and J ends were trimmed by 1 base and 3 bases, with 9 bases remaining between them. CDR3 nucleotides: TGTGCCAGCAGCTTAGGGACGGGCGACACTGAAGCTTTCTTT. It encodes CASSLGTGDTEAFF.

The chain employs TRBV10-1 and TRBJ2-1; no clear D. The CDR3 has 13 amino acids. V was clipped by 3 bases and J by 4 bases, with 7 bases between them. Looked up from germline, CDR1 is WNHNN and CDR2 is SYGVQD (reference sequence). The CDR3 is CASSDGRYNEQFF. CDR3 bases: TGCGCCAGCAGTGATGGGCGGTACAATGAGCAGTTCTTC.

The chain uses TRBV29-1 and TRBJ1-2; D is unclear. Trimming removed 1 base from V and 0 bases from J, with 12 bases in between. The CDR3 covers 15 residues. Germline CDR1 SQVTM, CDR2 ANQGSEA. This chain's CDR3 is CSVEAHPSPNYGYTF. The CDR3 DNA is TGCAGCGTTGAAGCGCACCCCTCTCCTAACTATGGCTACACCTTC.

A single count supports this clone. The chain has TRBV19 and TRBJ2-2, with TRBD1 matching 10 bases. V shed 7 bases, J shed 3 bases, and the junction held 5 bases outside the gene matches. Germline V gives CDR1 LNHDA, CDR2 SQIVND (reference sequence). The CDR3 covers 15 residues. CDR3 loop: CASTPGTGDTGELFF. The CDR3 DNA follows: TGTGCCAGTACCCCCGGGACAGGGGACACCGGGGAGCTGTTTTTT.